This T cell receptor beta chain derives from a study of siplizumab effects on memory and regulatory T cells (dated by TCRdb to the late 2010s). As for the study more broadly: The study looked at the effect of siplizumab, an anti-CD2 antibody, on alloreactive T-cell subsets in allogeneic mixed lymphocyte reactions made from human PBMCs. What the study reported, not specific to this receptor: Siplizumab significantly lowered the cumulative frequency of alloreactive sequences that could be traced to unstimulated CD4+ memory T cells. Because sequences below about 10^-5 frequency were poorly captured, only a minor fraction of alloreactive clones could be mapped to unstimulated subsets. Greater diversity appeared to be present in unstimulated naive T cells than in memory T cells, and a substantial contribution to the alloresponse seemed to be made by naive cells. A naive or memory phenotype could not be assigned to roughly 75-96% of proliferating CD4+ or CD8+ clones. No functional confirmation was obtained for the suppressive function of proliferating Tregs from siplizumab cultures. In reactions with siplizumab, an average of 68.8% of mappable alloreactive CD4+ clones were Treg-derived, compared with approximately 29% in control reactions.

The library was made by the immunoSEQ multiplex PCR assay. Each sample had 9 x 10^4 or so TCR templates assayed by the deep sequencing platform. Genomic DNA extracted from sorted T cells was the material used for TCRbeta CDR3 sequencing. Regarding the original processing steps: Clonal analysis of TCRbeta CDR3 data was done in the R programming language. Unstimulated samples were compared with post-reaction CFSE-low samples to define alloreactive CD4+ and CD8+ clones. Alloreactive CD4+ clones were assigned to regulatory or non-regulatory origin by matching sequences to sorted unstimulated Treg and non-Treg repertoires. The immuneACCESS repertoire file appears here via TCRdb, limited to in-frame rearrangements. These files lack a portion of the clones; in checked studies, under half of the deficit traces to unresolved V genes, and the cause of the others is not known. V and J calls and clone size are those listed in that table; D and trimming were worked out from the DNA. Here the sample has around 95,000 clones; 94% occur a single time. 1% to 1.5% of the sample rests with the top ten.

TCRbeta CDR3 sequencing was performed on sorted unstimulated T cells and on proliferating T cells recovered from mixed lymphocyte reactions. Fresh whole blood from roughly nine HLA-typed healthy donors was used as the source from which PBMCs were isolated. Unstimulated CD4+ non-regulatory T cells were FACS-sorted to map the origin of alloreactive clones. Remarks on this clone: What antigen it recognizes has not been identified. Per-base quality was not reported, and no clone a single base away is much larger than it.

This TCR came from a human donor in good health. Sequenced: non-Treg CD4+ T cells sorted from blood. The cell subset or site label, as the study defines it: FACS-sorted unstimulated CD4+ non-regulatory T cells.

The CDR3 reads CASSSDSTDTQYF. The DNA sequence is TGTGCCAGCAGCTCGGACAGCACAGATACGCAGTATTTT. The chain is made from TRBV11-2 and TRBJ2-3; confidence is insufficient to name the D gene. The germline V gene yields SGHAT for CDR1 and FQNNGV for CDR2. The CDR3 numbers 13 residues from cysteine through phenylalanine. Just CDR3 DNA is preserved here, 39 bases in frame from base 1. V is clipped by 4 bases and J by 0 bases, and the sequence between their germline boundaries is 5 bases long.